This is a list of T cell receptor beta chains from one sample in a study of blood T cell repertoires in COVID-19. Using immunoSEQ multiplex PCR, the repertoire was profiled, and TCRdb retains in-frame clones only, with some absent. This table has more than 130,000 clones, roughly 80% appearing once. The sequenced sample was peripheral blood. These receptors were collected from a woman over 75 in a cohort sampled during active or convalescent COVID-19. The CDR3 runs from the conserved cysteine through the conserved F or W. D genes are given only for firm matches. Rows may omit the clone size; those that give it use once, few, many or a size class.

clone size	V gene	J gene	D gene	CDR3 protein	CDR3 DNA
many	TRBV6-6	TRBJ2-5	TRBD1	CASSYGDSVQETQYF	TGTGCCAGCAGTTACGGGGACAGCGTCCAAGAGACCCAGTACTTC
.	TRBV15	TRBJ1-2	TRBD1	CATSRDLQGAYYGYTF	TGTGCCACCAGCAGAGATCTTCAGGGGGCATACTATGGCTACACCTTC
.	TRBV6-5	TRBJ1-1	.	CASRPAPDRDTEAFF	TGTGCCAGCAGACCAGCGCCCGACCGGGACACTGAAGCTTTCTTT
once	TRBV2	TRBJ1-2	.	CASVEGGYGYTF	TGTGCCAGCGTGGAGGGCGGCTATGGCTACACCTTC
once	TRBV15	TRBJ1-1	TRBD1	CATSTSGTGGAEAFF	TGTGCCACCAGCACGTCCGGGACAGGGGGTGCTGAAGCTTTCTTT
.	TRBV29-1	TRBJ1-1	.	CSVEVVAGRANTEAFF	TGCAGCGTTGAAGTTGTTGCGGGTAGAGCGAACACTGAAGCTTTCTTT
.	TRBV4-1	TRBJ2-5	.	CASSQALTITQETQYF	TGCGCCAGCAGCCAAGCCCTAACTATCACTCAAGAGACCCAGTACTTC
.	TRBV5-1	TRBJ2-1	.	CASSLTTGWSSHEQFF	TGCGCCAGCAGCTTGACTACAGGGTGGTCGAGTCATGAGCAGTTCTTC
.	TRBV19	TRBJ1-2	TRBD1	CASSISQGFDYGYTF	TGTGCCAGTAGCATCTCACAGGGGTTCGACTATGGCTACACCTTC
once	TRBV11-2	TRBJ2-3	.	CASSLISGLDTQYF	TGTGCCAGCAGCTTAATCTCGGGACTCGATACGCAGTATTTT
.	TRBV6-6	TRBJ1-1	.	CASSYPLGQGNTEAFF	TGTGCCAGCAGTTACCCCCTTGGGCAGGGGAACACTGAAGCTTTCTTT
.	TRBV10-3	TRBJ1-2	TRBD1	CAISESQGALYGYTF	TGTGCCATCAGTGAGTCGCAGGGGGCGCTTTACGGCTACACCTTC
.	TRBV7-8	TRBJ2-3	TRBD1	CASSPGTVASTDTQYF	TGTGCCAGCAGCCCTGGGACAGTGGCTAGCACAGATACGCAGTATTTT
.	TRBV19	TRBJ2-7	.	CASRTGEGEQYF	TGTGCCAGTAGGACAGGGGAGGGCGAGCAGTACTTC
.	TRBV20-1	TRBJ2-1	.	CSASLRVDEQFF	TGCAGTGCTAGTCTCAGGGTGGATGAGCAGTTCTTC
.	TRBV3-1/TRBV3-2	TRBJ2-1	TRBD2	CASSQWGSGGSDEQFF	TGTGCCAGCAGCCAATGGGGTAGCGGGGGGAGTGATGAGCAGTTCTTC
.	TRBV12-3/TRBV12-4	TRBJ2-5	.	CASRGQGQETQYF	TGTGCCAGCAGGGGGCAGGGTCAAGAGACCCAGTACTTC
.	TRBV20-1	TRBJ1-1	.	CTPGSGEAFF	TGTACTCCCGGCAGCGGGGAAGCTTTCTTT
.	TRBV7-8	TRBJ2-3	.	CASSYSVDTQYF	TGTGCCAGCAGCTATTCGGTAGATACGCAGTATTTT
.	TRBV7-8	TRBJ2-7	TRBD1	CASSLGTGGGEQYF	TGTGCCAGCAGCTTAGGGACAGGGGGCGGTGAGCAGTACTTC
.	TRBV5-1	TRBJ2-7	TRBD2	CASSEPRGGRRSVEQYF	TGCGCCAGCAGCGAACCGCGGGGGGGCCGTAGGTCGGTCGAGCAGTACTTC
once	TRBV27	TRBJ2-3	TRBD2	CATAGGSDTQYF	TGTGCCACCGCGGGAGGGTCAGATACGCAGTATTTT
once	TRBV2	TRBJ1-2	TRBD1	CASSKGTGVAYGYTF	TGTGCCAGCAGCAAAGGGACAGGGGTGGCCTATGGCTACACCTTC
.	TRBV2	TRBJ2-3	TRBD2	CASSVAGGGDTQYF	TGTGCCAGCAGTGTTGCGGGGGGTGGAGATACGCAGTATTTT
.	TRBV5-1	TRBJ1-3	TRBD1	CASSLLPDRGPGNTIYF	TGCGCCAGCAGCTTACTCCCAGACAGGGGACCTGGAAACACCATATATTTT
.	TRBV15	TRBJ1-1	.	CATSRGLNTEAFF	TGTGCCACCTCTAGAGGGTTGAACACTGAAGCTTTCTTT
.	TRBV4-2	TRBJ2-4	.	CASSQDMGALGIQYF	TGTGCCAGCAGCCAAGATATGGGGGCATTGGGCATTCAGTACTTC
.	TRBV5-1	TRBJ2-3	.	CASSPTPTSADTQYF	TGCGCCAGCAGCCCAACACCTACTAGTGCAGATACGCAGTATTTT
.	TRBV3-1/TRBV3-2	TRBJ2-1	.	CASSPLNKGTYNEQFF	TGTGCCAGCAGCCCCCTAAACAAAGGGACATACAATGAGCAGTTCTTC
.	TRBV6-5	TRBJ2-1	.	CASTALPLNEQFF	TGTGCCAGCACTGCACTACCCCTCAATGAGCAGTTCTTC
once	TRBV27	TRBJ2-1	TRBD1	CASSSRTGFNEQFF	TGTGCCAGCAGTTCCAGGACAGGCTTCAATGAGCAGTTCTTC
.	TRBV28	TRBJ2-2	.	CASRVAAGKPGELFF	TGTGCCAGCAGGGTCGCGGCGGGCAAGCCCGGGGAGCTGTTTTTT
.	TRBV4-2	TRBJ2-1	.	CASSQGVGGLNEQFF	TGTGCCAGCAGCCAAGGGGTCGGAGGCCTCAATGAGCAGTTCTTC
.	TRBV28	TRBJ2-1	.	CASSLFVSSYNEQFF	TGTGCCAGCAGTTTATTCGTGAGCTCCTACAATGAGCAGTTCTTC
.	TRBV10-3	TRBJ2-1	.	CAISESKLGTRYNEQFF	TGTGCCATCAGTGAGTCGAAACTAGGAACGAGGTACAATGAGCAGTTCTTC
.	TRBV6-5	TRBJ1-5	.	CASSSGARGPQHF	TGTGCCAGCAGTTCAGGGGCTCGTGGGCCCCAGCATTTT
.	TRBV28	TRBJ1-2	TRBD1	CASYTGVGGYTF	TGTGCCAGTTATACAGGGGTAGGTGGCTACACCTTC
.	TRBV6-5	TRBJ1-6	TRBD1	CATQRQGIGNSPLHF	TGTGCCACCCAAAGACAGGGCATAGGGAATTCACCCCTCCACTTT
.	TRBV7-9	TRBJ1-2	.	CASSLAEGRGGYTF	TGTGCCAGCAGCTTAGCGGAGGGTCGGGGCGGCTACACCTTC
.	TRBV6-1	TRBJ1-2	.	CASSEVVRSPGGYTF	TGTGCCAGCAGTGAAGTTGTCAGGAGCCCGGGGGGCTACACCTTC
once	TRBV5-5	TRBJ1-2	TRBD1	CASSYESGQGWGYTF	TGTGCCAGCAGCTACGAATCCGGACAGGGCTGGGGCTACACCTTC
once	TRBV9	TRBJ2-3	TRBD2	CASSGFREATDTQYF	TGTGCCAGCAGCGGGTTCCGGGAGGCCACAGATACGCAGTATTTT
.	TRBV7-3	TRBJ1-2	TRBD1	CASSPRQGVLGYTF	TGTGCCAGCAGCCCGCGACAGGGAGTGTTGGGCTACACCTTC
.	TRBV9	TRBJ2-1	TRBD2	CASSALAGSSNEQFF	TGTGCCAGCAGCGCCCTAGCGGGGTCTAGTAATGAGCAGTTCTTC
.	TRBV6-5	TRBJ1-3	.	CASSYEAAGNTIYF	TGTGCCAGCAGTTACGAGGCGGCTGGAAACACCATATATTTT
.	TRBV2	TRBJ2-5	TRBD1	CASRISGQGTETQYF	TGTGCCAGCAGAATTTCGGGACAGGGGACAGAGACCCAGTACTTC
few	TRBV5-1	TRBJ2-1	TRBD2	CASSIRIWTSGGALDNEQFF	TGCGCCAGCAGCATACGTATCTGGACTAGCGGGGGGGCGTTAGACAATGAGCAGTTCTTC
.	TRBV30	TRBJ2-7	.	CAWIKEQAEQYF	TGTGCCTGGATAAAGGAACAGGCCGAGCAGTACTTC
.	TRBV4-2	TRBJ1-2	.	CASSQDSTGGYGYTF	TGTGCCAGCAGCCAAGATTCAACAGGCGGCTATGGCTACACCTTC
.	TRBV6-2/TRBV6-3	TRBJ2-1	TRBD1	CASSSDRGGNEQFF	TGTGCCAGCAGCTCGGACAGGGGGGGCAATGAGCAGTTCTTC
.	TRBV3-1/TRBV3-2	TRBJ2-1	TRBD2	CASSQVRSRGTKNEQFF	TGTGCCAGCAGCCAAGTTAGGTCGCGGGGGACCAAAAATGAGCAGTTCTTC
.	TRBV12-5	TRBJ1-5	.	CASGSGEYSNQPQHF	TGTGCTAGTGGTTCGGGAGAGTATAGCAATCAGCCCCAGCATTTT
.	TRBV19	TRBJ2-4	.	CASSKGVTLAKNIQYF	TGTGCCAGTAGTAAGGGGGTCACCTTAGCCAAAAACATTCAGTACTTC
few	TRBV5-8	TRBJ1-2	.	CASSLPQAEEGGYTF	TGTGCCAGCAGCCTCCCGCAGGCGGAGGAAGGTGGCTACACCTTC
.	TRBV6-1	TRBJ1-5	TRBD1	CASSAPGTEGGQPQHF	TGTGCCAGCAGTGCACCCGGGACAGAGGGCGGTCAGCCCCAGCATTTT
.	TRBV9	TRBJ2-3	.	CASSDLGADSTDTQYF	TGTGCCAGCAGCGACCTGGGGGCGGACTCCACAGATACGCAGTATTTT
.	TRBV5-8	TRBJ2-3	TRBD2	CASNQFTGTRRTDTQYF	TGTGCCAGCAACCAGTTCACCGGGACTAGACGCACAGATACGCAGTATTTT
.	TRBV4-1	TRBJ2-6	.	CASSQDPVISVAGANVLTF	TGCGCCAGCAGCCAAGATCCTGTAATTTCTGTAGCCGGGGCCAACGTCCTGACTTTC
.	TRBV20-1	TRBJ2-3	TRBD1	CSASTGAGDTQYF	TGCAGTGCTAGTACAGGGGCCGGAGATACGCAGTATTTT
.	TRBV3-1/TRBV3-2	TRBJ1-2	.	CASSQDLNRANYGYTF	TGTGCCAGCAGCCAAGATCTGAACAGAGCTAACTATGGCTACACCTTC